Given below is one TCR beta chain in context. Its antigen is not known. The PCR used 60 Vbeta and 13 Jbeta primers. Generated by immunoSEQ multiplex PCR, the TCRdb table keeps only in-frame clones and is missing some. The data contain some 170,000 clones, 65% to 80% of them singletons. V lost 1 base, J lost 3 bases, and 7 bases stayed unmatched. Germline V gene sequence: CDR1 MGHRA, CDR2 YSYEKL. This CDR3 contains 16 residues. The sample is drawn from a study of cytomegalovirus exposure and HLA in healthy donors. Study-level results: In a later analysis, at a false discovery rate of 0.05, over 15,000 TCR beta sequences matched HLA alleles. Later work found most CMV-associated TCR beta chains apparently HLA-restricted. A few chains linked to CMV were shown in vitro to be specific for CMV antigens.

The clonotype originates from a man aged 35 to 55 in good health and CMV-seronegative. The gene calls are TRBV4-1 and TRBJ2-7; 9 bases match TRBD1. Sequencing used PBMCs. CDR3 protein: CASSQVIGQGNYEQYF. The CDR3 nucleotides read TGCGCCAGCAGCCAAGTCATAGGACAGGGGAACTACGAGCAGTACTTC.